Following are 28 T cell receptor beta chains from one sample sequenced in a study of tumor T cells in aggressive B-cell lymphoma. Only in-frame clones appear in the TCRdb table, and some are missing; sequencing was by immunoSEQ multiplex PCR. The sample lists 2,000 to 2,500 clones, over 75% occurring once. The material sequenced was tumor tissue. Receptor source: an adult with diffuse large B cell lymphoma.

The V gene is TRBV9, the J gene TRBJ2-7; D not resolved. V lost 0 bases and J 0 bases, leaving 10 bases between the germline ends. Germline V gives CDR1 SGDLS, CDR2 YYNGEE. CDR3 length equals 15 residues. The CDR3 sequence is CASSVEVYSSYEQYF. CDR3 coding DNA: TGTGCCAGCAGCGTAGAGGTTTACAGCTCCTACGAGCAGTACTTC.

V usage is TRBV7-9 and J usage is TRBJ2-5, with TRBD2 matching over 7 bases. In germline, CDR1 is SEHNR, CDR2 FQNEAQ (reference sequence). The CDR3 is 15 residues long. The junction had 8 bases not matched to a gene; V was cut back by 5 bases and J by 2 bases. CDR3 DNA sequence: TGTGCCAGCAGCCCGCACACTAGCGCTCAAGAGACCCAGTACTTC. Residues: CASSPHTSAQETQYF.

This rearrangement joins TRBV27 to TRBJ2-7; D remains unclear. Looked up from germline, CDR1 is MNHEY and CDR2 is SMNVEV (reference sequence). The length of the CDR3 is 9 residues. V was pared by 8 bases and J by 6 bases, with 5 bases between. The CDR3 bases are TGTGCCAGCGGCTGCGAGCAGTACTTC. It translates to CASGCEQYF.

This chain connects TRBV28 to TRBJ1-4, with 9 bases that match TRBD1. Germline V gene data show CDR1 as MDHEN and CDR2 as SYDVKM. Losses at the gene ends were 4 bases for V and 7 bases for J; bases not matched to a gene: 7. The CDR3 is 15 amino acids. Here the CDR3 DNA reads TGTGCCAGCAGTTCTTACGGGACAGGGACTGAAAAACTGTTTTTT. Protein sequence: CASSSYGTGTEKLFF.

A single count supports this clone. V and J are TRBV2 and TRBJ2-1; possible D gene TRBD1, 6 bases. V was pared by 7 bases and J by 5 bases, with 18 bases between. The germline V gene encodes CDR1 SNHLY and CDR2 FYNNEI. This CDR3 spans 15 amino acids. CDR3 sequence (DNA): TGTGCCAGCAACCGGGACACTCAACCCCACAATGAGCAGTTCTTC. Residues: CASNRDTQPHNEQFF. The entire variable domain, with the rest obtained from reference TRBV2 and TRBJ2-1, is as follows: EPEVTQTPSHQVTQMGQEVILRCVPISNHLYFYWYRQILGQKVEFLVSFYNNEISEKSEIFDDQFSVERPDGSNFTLKIRSTKLEDSAMYFCASNRDTQPHNEQFFGPGTRLTVL.

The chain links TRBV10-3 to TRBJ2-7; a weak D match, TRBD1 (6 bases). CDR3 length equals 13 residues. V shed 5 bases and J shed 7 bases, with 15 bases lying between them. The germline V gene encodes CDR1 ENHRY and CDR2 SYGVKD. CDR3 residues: CAISSQGSLEQYF. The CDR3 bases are TGTGCCATCAGTTCACAGGGATCTCTAGAGCAGTACTTC.

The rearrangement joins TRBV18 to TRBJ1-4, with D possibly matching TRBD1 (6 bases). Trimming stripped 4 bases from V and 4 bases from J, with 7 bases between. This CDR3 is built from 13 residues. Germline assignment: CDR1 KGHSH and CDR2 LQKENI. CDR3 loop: CASSRTVNEKLFF. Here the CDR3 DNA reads TGTGCCAGCTCACGGACAGTTAATGAAAAACTGTTTTTT.

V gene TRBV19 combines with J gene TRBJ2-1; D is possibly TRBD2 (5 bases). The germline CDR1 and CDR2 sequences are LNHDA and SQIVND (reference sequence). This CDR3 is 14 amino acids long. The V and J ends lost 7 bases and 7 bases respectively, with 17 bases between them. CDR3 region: CASKGNLRENEQFF. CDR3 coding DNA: TGTGCCAGTAAAGGTAATTTGAGGGAGAATGAGCAGTTCTTC.

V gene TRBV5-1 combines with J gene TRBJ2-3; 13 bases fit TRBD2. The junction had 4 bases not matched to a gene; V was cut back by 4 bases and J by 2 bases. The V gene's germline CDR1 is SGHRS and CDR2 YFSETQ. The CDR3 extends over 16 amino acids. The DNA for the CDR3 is TGCGCCAGCAGCGTGACTAGCGGGAGGACCACAGATACGCAGTATTTT. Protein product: CASSVTSGRTTDTQYF.

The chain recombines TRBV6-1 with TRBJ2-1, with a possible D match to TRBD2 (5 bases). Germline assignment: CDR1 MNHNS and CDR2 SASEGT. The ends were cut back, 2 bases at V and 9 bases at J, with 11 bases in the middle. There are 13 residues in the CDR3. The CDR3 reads CASSESSGGEQFF. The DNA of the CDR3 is TGTGCCAGCAGTGAATCGAGCGGTGGTGAGCAGTTCTTC.

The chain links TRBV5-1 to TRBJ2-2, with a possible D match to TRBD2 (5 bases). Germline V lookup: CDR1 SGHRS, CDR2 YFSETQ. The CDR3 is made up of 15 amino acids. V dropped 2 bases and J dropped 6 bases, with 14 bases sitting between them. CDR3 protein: CASSFQAAGAGELFF. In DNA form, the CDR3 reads TGCGCCAGCAGCTTTCAGGCCGCGGGTGCCGGGGAGCTGTTTTTT.

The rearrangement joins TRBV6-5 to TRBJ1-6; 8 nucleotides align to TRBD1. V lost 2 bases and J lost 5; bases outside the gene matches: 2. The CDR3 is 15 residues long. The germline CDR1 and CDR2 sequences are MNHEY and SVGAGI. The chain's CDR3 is CASSYTTGDNSPLHF. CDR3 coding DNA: TGTGCCAGCAGTTACACGACAGGGGATAATTCACCCCTCCACTTT.

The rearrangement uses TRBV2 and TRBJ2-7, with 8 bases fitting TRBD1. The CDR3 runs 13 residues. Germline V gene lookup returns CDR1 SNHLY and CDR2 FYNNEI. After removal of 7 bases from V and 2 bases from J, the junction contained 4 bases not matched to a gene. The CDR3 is CASTTGVPYEQYF. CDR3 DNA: TGTGCCAGCACGACAGGGGTCCCCTACGAGCAGTACTTC.

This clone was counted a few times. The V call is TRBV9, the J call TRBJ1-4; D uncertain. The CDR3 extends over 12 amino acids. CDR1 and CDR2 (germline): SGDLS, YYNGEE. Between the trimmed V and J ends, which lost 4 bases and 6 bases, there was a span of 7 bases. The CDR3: CASSSSDEKLFF. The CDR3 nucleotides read TGTGCCAGCAGCTCTTCTGATGAAAAACTGTTTTTT.

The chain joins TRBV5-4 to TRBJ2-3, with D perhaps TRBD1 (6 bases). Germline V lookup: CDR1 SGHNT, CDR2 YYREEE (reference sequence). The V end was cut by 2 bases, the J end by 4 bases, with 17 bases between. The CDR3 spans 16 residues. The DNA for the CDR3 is TGTGCCAGCAGCTTAGCTGGCAGGGGTGGTGCAGATACGCAGTATTTT. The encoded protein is CASSLAGRGGADTQYF. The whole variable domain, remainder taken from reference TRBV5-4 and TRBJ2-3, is ETGVTQSPTHLIKTRGQQVTLRCSSQSGHNTVSWYQQALGQGPQFIFQYYREEENGRGNFPPRFSGLQFPNYSSELNVNALELDDSALYLCASSLAGRGGADTQYFGPGTRLTVL.

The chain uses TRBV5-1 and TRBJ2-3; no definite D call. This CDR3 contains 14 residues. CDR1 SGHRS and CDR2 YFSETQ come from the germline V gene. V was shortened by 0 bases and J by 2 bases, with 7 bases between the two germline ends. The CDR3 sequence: CASSLVAVTDTQYF. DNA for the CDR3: TGCGCCAGCAGCTTGGTCGCGGTCACAGATACGCAGTATTTT.

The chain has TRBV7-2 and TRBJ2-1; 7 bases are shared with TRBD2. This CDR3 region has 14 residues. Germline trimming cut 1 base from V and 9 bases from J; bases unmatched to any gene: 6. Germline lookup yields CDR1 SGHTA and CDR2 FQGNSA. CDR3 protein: CASSLVDSGGEQFF. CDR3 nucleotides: TGTGCCAGCAGCTTAGTAGACTCGGGGGGTGAGCAGTTCTTC.

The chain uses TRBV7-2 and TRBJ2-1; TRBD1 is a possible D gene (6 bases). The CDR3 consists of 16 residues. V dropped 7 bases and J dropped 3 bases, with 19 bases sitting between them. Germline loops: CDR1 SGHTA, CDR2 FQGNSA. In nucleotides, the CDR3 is TGTGCCAGCAAGATAAGGGGCACAGGGCGCTACAATGAGCAGTTCTTC. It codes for CASKIRGTGRYNEQFF.

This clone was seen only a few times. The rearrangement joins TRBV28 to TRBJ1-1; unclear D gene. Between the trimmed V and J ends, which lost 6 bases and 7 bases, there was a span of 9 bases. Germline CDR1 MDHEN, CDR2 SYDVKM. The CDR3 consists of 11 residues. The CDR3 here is CASRDFFEAFF. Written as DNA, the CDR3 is TGTGCCAGCAGGGACTTCTTTGAAGCTTTCTTT.

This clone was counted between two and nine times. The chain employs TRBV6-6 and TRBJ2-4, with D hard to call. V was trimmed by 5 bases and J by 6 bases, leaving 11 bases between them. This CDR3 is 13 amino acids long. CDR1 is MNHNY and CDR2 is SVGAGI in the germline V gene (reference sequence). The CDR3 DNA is TGTGCCAGCAGTCCTTCGTCAGGAAACATTCAGTACTTC. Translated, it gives CASSPSSGNIQYF.

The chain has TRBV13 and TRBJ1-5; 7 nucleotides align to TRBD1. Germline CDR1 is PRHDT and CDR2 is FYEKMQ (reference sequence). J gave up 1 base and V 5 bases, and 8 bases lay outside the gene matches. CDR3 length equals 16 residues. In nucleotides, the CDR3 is TGTGCCAGCAGCCCGGGAGGGGGCAGAAGCAATCAGCCCCAGCATTTT. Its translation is CASSPGGGRSNQPQHF.

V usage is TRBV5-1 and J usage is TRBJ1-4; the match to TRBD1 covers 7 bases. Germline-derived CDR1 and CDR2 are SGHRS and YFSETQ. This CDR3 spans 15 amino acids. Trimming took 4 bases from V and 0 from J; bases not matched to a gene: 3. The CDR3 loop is CASSPGQTTNEKLFF. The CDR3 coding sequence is TGCGCCAGCAGCCCGGGACAGACAACTAATGAAAAACTGTTTTTT.

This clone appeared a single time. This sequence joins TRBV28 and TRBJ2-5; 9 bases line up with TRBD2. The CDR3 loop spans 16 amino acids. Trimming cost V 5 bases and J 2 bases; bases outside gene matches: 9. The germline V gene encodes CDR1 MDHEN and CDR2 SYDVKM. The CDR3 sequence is CASSPRGAGGQETQYF. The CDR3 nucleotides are TGTGCCAGCAGTCCCCGGGGGGCGGGAGGGCAAGAGACCCAGTACTTC.

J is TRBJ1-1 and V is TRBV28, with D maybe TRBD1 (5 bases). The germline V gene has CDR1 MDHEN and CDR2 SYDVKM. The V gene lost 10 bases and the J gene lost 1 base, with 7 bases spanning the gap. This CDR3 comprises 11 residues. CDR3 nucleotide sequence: TGTGCCACCACAGGGAACACTGAAGCTTTCTTT. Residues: CATTGNTEAFF.

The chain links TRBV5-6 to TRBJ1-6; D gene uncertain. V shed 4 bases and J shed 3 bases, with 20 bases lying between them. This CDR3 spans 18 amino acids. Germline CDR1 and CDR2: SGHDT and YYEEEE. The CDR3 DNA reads TGTGCCAGCAGCCCTGCGCGCGGCCCACGAAACTATAATTCACCCCTCCACTTT. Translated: CASSPARGPRNYNSPLHF.

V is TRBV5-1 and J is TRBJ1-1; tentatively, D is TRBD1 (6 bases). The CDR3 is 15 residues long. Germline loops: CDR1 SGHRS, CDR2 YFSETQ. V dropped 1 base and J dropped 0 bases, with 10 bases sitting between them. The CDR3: CASSLRGSLNTEAFF. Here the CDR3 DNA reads TGCGCCAGCAGCTTGAGGGGGTCGCTGAACACTGAAGCTTTCTTT.

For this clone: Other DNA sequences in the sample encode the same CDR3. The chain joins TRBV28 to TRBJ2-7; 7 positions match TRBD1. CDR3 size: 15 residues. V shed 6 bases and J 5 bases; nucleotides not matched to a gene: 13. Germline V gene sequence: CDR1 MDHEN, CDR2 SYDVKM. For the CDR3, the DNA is TGTGCCAGCAGCCTGGGTGGGCAGGGGGTCCACGAGCAGTACTTC. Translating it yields CASSLGGQGVHEQYF.

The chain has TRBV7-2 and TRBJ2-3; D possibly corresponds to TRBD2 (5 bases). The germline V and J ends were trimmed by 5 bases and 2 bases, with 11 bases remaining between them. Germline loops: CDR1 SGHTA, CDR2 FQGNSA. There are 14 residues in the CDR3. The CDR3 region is CASSLTDYTDTQYF. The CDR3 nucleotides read TGTGCCAGCAGCCTCACCGACTACACAGATACGCAGTATTTT.